This is a list of T cell receptor beta chains from one sample in a study of low-dose radiotherapy and immunotherapy resistance in tumors. MiXCR was run by TCRdb on the reads, yielding one entry per CDR3 protein. This table holds tens of thousands of distinct CDR3 sequences, over 15% found once. The material sequenced was PBMCs, taken before treatment. The receptors stem from a male donor with prostate cancer. Both conserved end residues are part of each CDR3. Fields, in order: clone size, D gene, J gene, V gene, CDR3 DNA, CDR3 protein. A D gene is named only where the DNA matches it firmly. Expanded clones are given a class, and other clones once, few, many or no size at all.

clone_size: many
d_call: TRBD2
j_call: TRBJ2-5
v_call: TRBV13
cdr3_nt: TGTGCCAGCAGCCCCGGGACTAGCGTGGAGACCCAGTACTTC
cdr3_aa: CASSPGTSVETQYF

clone_size: few
d_call: .
j_call: TRBJ2-3
v_call: TRBV11-2
cdr3_nt: TGTGCCAGCAGCTTAGGCCCTATAGGGGGGAGAGATACGCAGTATTTT
cdr3_aa: CASSLGPIGGRDTQYF

clone_size: .
d_call: TRBD2
j_call: TRBJ2-4
v_call: TRBV29-1
cdr3_nt: TGCAGCGTTGGGGAGGGAAGACTAGCCAAAAACATTCAGTACTTC
cdr3_aa: CSVGEGRLAKNIQYF

clone_size: many
d_call: .
j_call: TRBJ2-2
v_call: TRBV6-5
cdr3_nt: TGTGCCAGCAGTTACTCGGGCAGCCGGGAGCTGTTTTTT
cdr3_aa: CASSYSGSRELFF

clone_size: many
d_call: TRBD1
j_call: TRBJ1-5
v_call: TRBV2
cdr3_nt: TGTGCCAGCAGTCTCGAGGGGGCACCGGATCAGCCCCAGCATTTT
cdr3_aa: CASSLEGAPDQPQHF

clone_size: many
d_call: TRBD1
j_call: TRBJ2-1
v_call: TRBV18
cdr3_nt: TGTGCCAGCTCCCGTATAACGGGGACAGGGGGTATGAACAATGAGCAGTTCTTC
cdr3_aa: CASSRITGTGGMNNEQFF

clone_size: few
d_call: TRBD1
j_call: TRBJ1-2
v_call: TRBV5-1
cdr3_nt: TGCGCCAGCAGCCTAAGACAGGGGGCCCCACGGGGCTACACCTTC
cdr3_aa: CASSLRQGAPRGYTF

clone_size: many
d_call: .
j_call: TRBJ1-1
v_call: TRBV11-2
cdr3_nt: TGTGCCAGCAGCTCCGGACGGTGGGACGCTGAAGCTTTCTTT
cdr3_aa: CASSSGRWDAEAFF

clone_size: many
d_call: .
j_call: TRBJ2-7
v_call: TRBV20-1
cdr3_nt: TGCAGTGCTAGCAGGGACCTCGGCGAGCAGTACTTC
cdr3_aa: CSASRDLGEQYF

clone_size: many
d_call: .
j_call: TRBJ2-3
v_call: TRBV7-2
cdr3_nt: TGTGCCAGCAGCTCAAGTACGGCTCAGGGGCCAGGGACAGATACGCAGTATTTT
cdr3_aa: CASSSSTAQGPGTDTQYF

clone_size: many
d_call: .
j_call: TRBJ2-7
v_call: TRBV20-1
cdr3_nt: TGCAGTGCTATTGACAGGTACCCCTACGAGCAGTACTTC
cdr3_aa: CSAIDRYPYEQYF

clone_size: many
d_call: .
j_call: TRBJ1-5
v_call: TRBV20-1
cdr3_nt: TGCAGTGCTAGAGATTTGGCCCTTTTGGTGCGCAATCAGCCCCAGCATTTT
cdr3_aa: CSARDLALLVRNQPQHF

clone_size: many
d_call: TRBD1
j_call: TRBJ1-1
v_call: TRBV29-1
cdr3_nt: TGCAGCGGGTCAGGGGGGGGTTATCGGGGCACTGAAGCTTTCTTT
cdr3_aa: CSGSGGGYRGTEAFF

clone_size: many
d_call: .
j_call: TRBJ2-3
v_call: TRBV12-3/TRBV12-4
cdr3_nt: TGTGCCAGCGGACCAAATGCCGCGGATACGCAGTATTTT
cdr3_aa: CASGPNAADTQYF

clone_size: many
d_call: TRBD2
j_call: TRBJ2-3
v_call: TRBV20-1
cdr3_nt: TGCAGTGCCCCGACTAGCGGGGGGGCAGATACGCAGTATTTT
cdr3_aa: CSAPTSGGADTQYF

clone_size: few
d_call: TRBD1
j_call: TRBJ2-5
v_call: TRBV5-3
cdr3_nt: TGTGCCAGCAGCTTGGACCGGGACAGTCAAGAGACCCAGTACTTC
cdr3_aa: CASSLDRDSQETQYF

clone_size: .
d_call: .
j_call: TRBJ2-7
v_call: TRBV6-1
cdr3_nt: TGTGCCAGCAGTGATATGGGGAGCTCCTACGAGCAGTACTTC
cdr3_aa: CASSDMGSSYEQYF

clone_size: many
d_call: .
j_call: TRBJ2-5
v_call: TRBV6-1
cdr3_nt: TGTGCCAGCAGTGAATACCTGGTCCAAGAGACCCAGTACTTC
cdr3_aa: CASSEYLVQETQYF

clone_size: many
d_call: TRBD2
j_call: TRBJ2-7
v_call: TRBV7-8
cdr3_nt: TGTGCCAGCAGCCCCAGACAGAGCGGGGCCACCTACGAGCAGTACTTC
cdr3_aa: CASSPRQSGATYEQYF

clone_size: .
d_call: .
j_call: TRBJ2-1
v_call: TRBV3-1
cdr3_nt: TGTGCCAGCAGCCAATGCCTCAGGCGCAATGAGCAGTTCTTC
cdr3_aa: CASSQCLRRNEQFF

clone_size: .
d_call: TRBD1
j_call: TRBJ2-2
v_call: TRBV7-2
cdr3_nt: TGTGCCAGCAGCTCGACAGGGGGCGGGGAGCTGTTTTTT
cdr3_aa: CASSSTGGGELFF

clone_size: many
d_call: .
j_call: TRBJ1-2
v_call: TRBV29-1
cdr3_nt: TGCAGCGTTGGTCGGGGAGGTGAGGGCTACACCTTC
cdr3_aa: CSVGRGGEGYTF

clone_size: .
d_call: TRBD2
j_call: TRBJ2-7
v_call: TRBV9
cdr3_nt: TGTGCCAGCAGCGTAGATCCGGGAGGGTACGAGCAGTACTTC
cdr3_aa: CASSVDPGGYEQYF

clone_size: many
d_call: .
j_call: TRBJ2-2
v_call: TRBV29-1
cdr3_nt: TGCAGCGTTGCGTTCTGGGGAGACACCGGGGAGCTGTTTTTT
cdr3_aa: CSVAFWGDTGELFF

clone_size: many
d_call: .
j_call: TRBJ2-1
v_call: TRBV5-1
cdr3_nt: TGCGCCAGCAGCTTGGAGGCCCGGGATGAGCAGTTCTTC
cdr3_aa: CASSLEARDEQFF

clone_size: many
d_call: .
j_call: TRBJ2-1
v_call: TRBV5-6
cdr3_nt: TGTGCCAGCAGCGTCCTCACGTATGAGCAGTTCTTC
cdr3_aa: CASSVLTYEQFF

clone_size: many
d_call: .
j_call: TRBJ2-7
v_call: TRBV12-3/TRBV12-4
cdr3_nt: TGTGCCAGCAGTTTACAAGACTACGAGCAGTACTTC
cdr3_aa: CASSLQDYEQYF

clone_size: many
d_call: .
j_call: TRBJ2-2
v_call: TRBV6-2/TRBV6-3
cdr3_nt: TGTGCCAGCAGTAAACAGGAGACCGGGGAGCTGTTTTTT
cdr3_aa: CASSKQETGELFF

clone_size: many
d_call: .
j_call: TRBJ1-1
v_call: TRBV29-1
cdr3_nt: TGCAGCGTTTTGAGTTTGTACGAGATGAACACTGAAGCTTTCTTT
cdr3_aa: CSVLSLYEMNTEAFF

clone_size: many
d_call: .
j_call: TRBJ2-3
v_call: TRBV12-3/TRBV12-4
cdr3_nt: TGTGCCAGCAGTTCGGGGGACTTCACAGATACGCAGTATTTT
cdr3_aa: CASSSGDFTDTQYF

clone_size: .
d_call: .
j_call: TRBJ1-2
v_call: TRBV6-1
cdr3_nt: TGTGCCAGCAGTGAAGCGTCGGGCGCTAACTATGGCTACACCTTC
cdr3_aa: CASSEASGANYGYTF

clone_size: many
d_call: .
j_call: TRBJ2-2
v_call: TRBV5-1
cdr3_nt: TGCGCCAGCAGCTTGGCTCGCGGGGAGCTGTTTTTT
cdr3_aa: CASSLARGELFF

clone_size: many
d_call: TRBD1
j_call: TRBJ1-5
v_call: TRBV6-1
cdr3_nt: TGTGCCAGCAGTGGTGTGGCCCGGACAGGAGGGAATCAGCCCCAGCATTTT
cdr3_aa: CASSGVARTGGNQPQHF

clone_size: many
d_call: TRBD1
j_call: TRBJ1-1
v_call: TRBV4-1
cdr3_nt: TGCGCCAGCAGCCAAGATGGACAGGGGGTTGAAGCTTTCTTT
cdr3_aa: CASSQDGQGVEAFF

clone_size: many
d_call: TRBD2
j_call: TRBJ2-5
v_call: TRBV6-6
cdr3_nt: TGTGCCAGCAGTGAAGTTTCGACTAGCGGGACCCAGTACTTC
cdr3_aa: CASSEVSTSGTQYF

clone_size: many
d_call: .
j_call: TRBJ2-3
v_call: TRBV7-2
cdr3_nt: TGTGCCAGCAGCACGGACAGTGGCACAGATACGCAGTATTTT
cdr3_aa: CASSTDSGTDTQYF

clone_size: .
d_call: TRBD2
j_call: TRBJ2-1
v_call: TRBV20-1
cdr3_nt: TGCAGTGCTAGACGGCTAGCGGGGACCTACAATGAGCAGTTCTTC
cdr3_aa: CSARRLAGTYNEQFF

clone_size: few
d_call: .
j_call: TRBJ2-1
v_call: TRBV6-1
cdr3_nt: TGTGCCAGCAGTGAAGCGTCCCGCCTGTACCGGTTCTTC
cdr3_aa: CASSEASRLYRFF

clone_size: .
d_call: .
j_call: TRBJ2-2
v_call: TRBV19
cdr3_nt: .
cdr3_aa: CASEEGAVNTGELFFFFFF

clone_size: many
d_call: .
j_call: TRBJ1-2
v_call: TRBV5-1
cdr3_nt: TGCGCCAGCAGCTTGGGGCAGGGTGAAGGGACTAATGGCTACACCTTC
cdr3_aa: CASSLGQGEGTNGYTF